This TCR beta chain was obtained from a study of blood T cell repertoires in COVID-19. A single count supports this clone. Original handling: Counts of nucleated cells, estimated from reference gene primer amplification, were obtained. Clones were read by immunoSEQ multiplex PCR, and TCRdb kept only the in-frame ones, dropping some. V and J calls and clone size follow that table, whereas D and trimming were derived from the DNA. The sample shows over 150,000 clones, about 91% of them seen only once. In germline, CDR1 is MNHEY, CDR2 SVGAGI. The CDR3 is 15 amino acids. The ends lost 5 bases at V and 7 bases at J; junction bases unmatched: 12.

Sample: peripheral blood. The V gene is TRBV6-5, the J gene TRBJ2-7; 9 positions match TRBD1. This clonotype originated in a woman aged 60-70 years who had recovered from COVID-19. Here the CDR3 DNA reads TGTGCCAGCAGTCGTCCGGGACAGGGTTTAGAGGAGCAGTACTTC. This codes for CASSRPGQGLEEQYF.